Below, 14 T cell receptor beta chains from the same sample are listed, as sequenced in a study of T cells after yellow fever vaccination. TCRdb analysed the 5' RACE reads with MiXCR anew, one entry per CDR3 protein. The sample carries more than 300,000 distinct CDR3 sequences, 6.8% recorded once. The starting material was PBMCs, obtained about 49 days after the first yellow fever vaccination. The receptor set was obtained from a man aged 18 to 29 who received the YFV17D yellow fever vaccine.

This clonotype was detected many times. CDR3 in DNA: TGCAGTGCTATAGGCTGGCGGGCCCACCAAGAGACCCAGTACTTC. Amino acid sequence: CSAIGWRAHQETQYF. The V gene is TRBV20-1, the J gene TRBJ2-5; maybe TRBD2 (5 bases). Germline V CDR1 and CDR2: DFQATT, SNEGSKA (reference sequence). The CDR3 is made up of 15 amino acids. Deletions cut 4 bases from V and 0 bases from J, with 15 bases between.

J is TRBJ2-7 and V is TRBV7-2; unclear D gene. The germline gives CDR1 SGHTA, CDR2 FQGNSA. Trimming removed 1 base at V and 0 bases at J, with 13 bases between. The CDR3 has 16 amino acids. CDR3 sequence: CASSLDGPLFSYEQYF. The CDR3 DNA is TGTGCCAGCAGCTTAGACGGGCCGCTGTTCTCCTACGAGCAGTACTTC.

This clonotype has only a few counts. The CDR3: CASSAGRGGYEQYF. For the CDR3, the DNA is TGCGCCAGCAGTGCCGGGAGGGGAGGTTACGAGCAGTACTTC. The chain combines TRBV4-3 with TRBJ2-7; TRBD2 agrees at 8 bases. The CDR3 is 14 amino acids. V lost 6 bases, J lost 4 bases, and 8 bases stayed unmatched. Germline CDR1 reads LGHNA; CDR2 reads YSLEER.

This clonotype has ten or more counts. The rearrangement uses TRBV20-1 and TRBJ1-1; no firm D call. Germline V gene data show CDR1 as DFQATT and CDR2 as SNEGSKA (reference sequence). This CDR3 has 13 residues. The germline V and J ends were trimmed by 1 base and 1 base, with 7 bases remaining between them. CDR3 region: CSARGGGNTEAFF. CDR3 coding DNA: TGCAGTGCTAGAGGCGGTGGGAACACTGAAGCTTTCTTT.

The table lists this clonotype with a few counts. The chain links TRBV24-1 to TRBJ1-2; 10 nucleotides match TRBD1. The junction had 8 bases not matched to a gene; V was cut back by 6 bases and J by 5 bases. The CDR3 runs to 15 residues. Germline-derived CDR1 and CDR2 are KGHDR and SFDVKD. The CDR3 reads CATSQGTGEWYGYTF. CDR3 DNA: TGTGCCACCAGTCAGGGGACAGGGGAATGGTATGGCTACACCTTC.

There are a few counts of this clonotype. The chain combines TRBV7-9 with TRBJ1-4; maybe TRBD1 (6 bases). The CDR3 spans 12 residues. Trimming pared 6 bases from V and 7 bases from J, leaving 9 bases between. CDR1 is SEHNR, CDR2 FQNEAQ, per germline (reference sequence). DNA for the CDR3: TGTGCCAGCAGGAGGGGGGGTGAAAAACTGTTTTTT. Protein sequence: CASRRGGEKLFF.

This clonotype has more than one count but fewer than ten. This rearrangement joins TRBV4-2 to TRBJ2-1, with 7 bases identical to TRBD2. The V segment lost 0 bases and the J segment 4 bases; nucleotides outside the gene matches: 6. Per the germline V gene, CDR1 is LGHNA and CDR2 is YNFKEQ. The CDR3 contains 16 residues. CDR3 sequence reads: CASSQDPGGRYNEQFF. DNA for the CDR3: TGTGCCAGCAGCCAAGATCCGGGGGGTCGGTACAATGAGCAGTTCTTC.

Ten or more counts support this clonotype. The genes are TRBV6-5 and TRBJ1-1, with a weak D call TRBD1 (6 bases). Trimming removed 2 bases from V and 4 bases from J, with 11 bases in between. Germline-derived CDR1 and CDR2 are MNHEY and SVGAGI. The CDR3 spans 14 residues. The CDR3 is CASSYEGDGTEAFF. The DNA for the CDR3 is TGTGCCAGCAGTTACGAGGGGGATGGCACTGAAGCTTTCTTT.

This clonotype was observed a few times. This rearrangement joins TRBV5-5 to TRBJ2-3; D not certain. The CDR3 length is 12 residues. Deletions cut 4 bases from V and 7 bases from J, with 10 bases between. Germline V gene sequence: CDR1 SGHKS, CDR2 YYEKEE (reference sequence). This CDR3 is CASSKDDYTQYF. The CDR3 DNA reads as TGTGCCAGCAGCAAAGACGATTATACGCAGTATTTT.

This clonotype was seen repeatedly, ten times or more. The V gene is TRBV7-2, the J gene TRBJ2-6; no definite D call. The V end was cut by 5 bases, the J end by 3 bases, with 5 bases between. Germline V lookup: CDR1 SGHTA, CDR2 FQGNSA. The CDR3 has 13 amino acids. The CDR3 DNA sequence: TGTGCCAGCAGCCCATTTGGGGCCAACGTCCTGACTTTC. Its translation is CASSPFGANVLTF.

The CDR3 nucleotides are TGTGCCAGCTCACCACCGGGACAGCCAACAGATACGCAGTATTTT. Translation: CASSPPGQPTDTQYF. The chain is built from TRBV18 and TRBJ2-3; 7 positions agree with TRBD1. V gave up 0 bases and J gave up 3 bases; unmatched junction bases: 3. Germline V CDR1 and CDR2: KGHSH, LQKENI. This CDR3 is built from 15 residues.

There are a few counts of this clonotype. The chain carries TRBV4-3 and TRBJ1-2, with D maybe TRBD1 (5 bases). This CDR3 contains 15 residues. Trimming took off 1 base at V and 4 bases at J, with 13 bases between the two ends. Germline V gives CDR1 LGHNA, CDR2 YSLEER. CDR3 DNA sequence: TGCGCCAGCAGCCAAGTCCAGGGAGGGCTCTATGGCTACACCTTC. This sequence encodes CASSQVQGGLYGYTF.

The V and J genes are TRBV7-2 and TRBJ2-7; a possible D gene is TRBD1 (5 bases). V lost 6 bases to trimming and J lost 0 bases, with 9 bases between them. In germline, CDR1 is SGHTA, CDR2 FQGNSA. The CDR3 length is 13 residues. CDR3 sequence: CASRSTDSYEQYF. The DNA for the CDR3 is TGTGCCAGCAGATCGACAGACTCCTACGAGCAGTACTTC.

J is TRBJ2-1 and V is TRBV7-2; TRBD1 agrees at 9 bases. V dropped 2 bases and J dropped 7; count of bases not matched to a gene: 6. This CDR3 region has 15 residues. The germline gives CDR1 SGHTA, CDR2 FQGNSA. CDR3 amino acids: CASSLRTGVRNEQFF. CDR3 in DNA: TGTGCCAGCAGCTTAAGGACAGGGGTCAGGAATGAGCAGTTCTTC. The variable domain in full, completed from reference TRBV7-2 and TRBJ2-1, reads GAGVSQSPSNKVTEKGKDVELRCDPISGHTALYWYRQSLGQGLEFLIYFQGNSAPDKSGLPSDRFSAERTGGSVSTLTIQRTQQEDSAVYLCASSLRTGVRNEQFFGPGTRLTVL.